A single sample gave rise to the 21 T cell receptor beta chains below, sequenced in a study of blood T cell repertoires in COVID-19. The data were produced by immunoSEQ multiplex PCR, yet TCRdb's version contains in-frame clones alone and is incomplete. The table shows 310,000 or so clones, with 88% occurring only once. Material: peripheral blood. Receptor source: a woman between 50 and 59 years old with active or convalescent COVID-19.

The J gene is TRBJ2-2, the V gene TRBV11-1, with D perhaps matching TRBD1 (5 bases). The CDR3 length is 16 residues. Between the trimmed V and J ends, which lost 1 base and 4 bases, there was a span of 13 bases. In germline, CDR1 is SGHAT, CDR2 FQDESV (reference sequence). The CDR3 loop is CASSLGRVRSTGELFF. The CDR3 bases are TGTGCCAGCAGCTTAGGCAGGGTTCGGAGCACCGGGGAGCTGTTTTTT.

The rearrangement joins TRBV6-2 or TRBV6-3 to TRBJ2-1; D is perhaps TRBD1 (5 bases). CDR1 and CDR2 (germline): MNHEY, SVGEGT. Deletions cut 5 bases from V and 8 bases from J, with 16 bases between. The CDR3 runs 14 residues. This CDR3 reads CASSSDPGFYEQFF. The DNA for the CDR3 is TGTGCCAGCAGTAGCGATCCAGGGTTTTATGAGCAGTTCTTC.

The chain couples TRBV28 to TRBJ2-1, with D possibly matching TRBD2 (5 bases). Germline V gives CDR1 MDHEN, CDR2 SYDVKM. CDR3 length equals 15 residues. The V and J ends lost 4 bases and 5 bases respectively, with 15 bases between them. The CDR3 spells CASSSRTRVHNEQFF. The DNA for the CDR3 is TGTGCCAGCAGTTCTAGAACTAGAGTCCACAATGAGCAGTTCTTC.

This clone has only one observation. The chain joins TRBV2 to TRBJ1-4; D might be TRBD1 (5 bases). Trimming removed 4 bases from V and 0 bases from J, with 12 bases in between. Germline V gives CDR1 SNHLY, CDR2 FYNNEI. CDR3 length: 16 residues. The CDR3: CASSVRRGSTNEKLFF. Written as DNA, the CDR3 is TGTGCCAGCAGTGTTCGGAGGGGATCAACTAATGAAAAACTGTTTTTT.

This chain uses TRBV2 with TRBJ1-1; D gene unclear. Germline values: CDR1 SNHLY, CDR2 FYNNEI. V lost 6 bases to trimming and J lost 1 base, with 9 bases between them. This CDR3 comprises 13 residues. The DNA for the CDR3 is TGTGCCAGCAGGACTGACGGGAACACTGAAGCTTTCTTT. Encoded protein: CASRTDGNTEAFF.

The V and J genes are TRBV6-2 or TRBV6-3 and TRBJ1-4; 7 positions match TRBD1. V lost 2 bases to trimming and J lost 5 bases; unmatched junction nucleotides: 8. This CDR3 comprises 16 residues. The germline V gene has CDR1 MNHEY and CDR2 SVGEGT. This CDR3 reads CASSYRQGDNNEKLFF. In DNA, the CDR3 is TGTGCCAGCAGTTACCGCCAGGGGGACAACAATGAAAAACTGTTTTTT.

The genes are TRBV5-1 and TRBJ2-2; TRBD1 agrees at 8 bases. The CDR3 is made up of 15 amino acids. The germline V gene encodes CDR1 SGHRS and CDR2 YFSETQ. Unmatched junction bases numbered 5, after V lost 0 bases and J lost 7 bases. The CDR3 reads CASSLAQGAGGELFF. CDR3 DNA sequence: TGCGCCAGCAGCTTGGCCCAGGGGGCAGGCGGGGAGCTGTTTTTT. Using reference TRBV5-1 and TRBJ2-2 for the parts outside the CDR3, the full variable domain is KAGVTQTPRYLIKTRGQQVTLSCSPISGHRSVSWYQQTPGQGLQFLFEYFSETQRNKGNFPGRFSGRQFSNSRSEMNVSTLELGDSALYLCASSLAQGAGGELFFGEGSRLTVL.

The CDR3 region is CASSLEAGGYYGYTF. CDR3 coding DNA: TGTGCCAGCAGCTTGGAAGCAGGGGGCTACTATGGCTACACCTTC. The chain uses TRBV5-4 and TRBJ1-2; TRBD1 matches at 8 bases. The CDR3 length is 15 residues. The germline V gene encodes CDR1 SGHNT and CDR2 YYREEE (reference sequence). Losses at the gene ends were 0 bases for V and 3 bases for J; bases not matched to a gene: 4.

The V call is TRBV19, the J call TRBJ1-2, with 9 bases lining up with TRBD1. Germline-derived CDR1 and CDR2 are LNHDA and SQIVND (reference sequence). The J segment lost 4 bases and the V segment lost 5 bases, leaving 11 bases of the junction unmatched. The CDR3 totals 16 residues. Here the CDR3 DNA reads TGTGCCAGTAGTCCCCGACAGGGGGTTTTCCCCTATGGCTACACCTTC. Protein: CASSPRQGVFPYGYTF.

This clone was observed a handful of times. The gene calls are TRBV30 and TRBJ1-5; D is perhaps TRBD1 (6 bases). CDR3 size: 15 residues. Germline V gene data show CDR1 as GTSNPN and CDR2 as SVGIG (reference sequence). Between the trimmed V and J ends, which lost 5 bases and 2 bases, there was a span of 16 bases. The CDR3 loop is CAWARTGTGNQPQHF. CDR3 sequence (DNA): TGTGCCTGGGCCCGAACAGGGACCGGCAATCAGCCCCAGCATTTT.

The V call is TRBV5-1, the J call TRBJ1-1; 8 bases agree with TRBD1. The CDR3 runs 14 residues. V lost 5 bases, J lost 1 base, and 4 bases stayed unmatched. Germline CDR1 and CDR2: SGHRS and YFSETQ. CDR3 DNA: TGCGCCAGCAGAAAGGACAGGGCGAACACTGAAGCTTTCTTT. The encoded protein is CASRKDRANTEAFF.

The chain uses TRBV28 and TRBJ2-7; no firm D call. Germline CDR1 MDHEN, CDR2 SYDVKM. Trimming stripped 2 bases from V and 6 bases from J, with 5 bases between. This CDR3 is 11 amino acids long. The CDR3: CASSLRVEQYF. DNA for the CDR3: TGTGCCAGCAGTTTACGGGTCGAGCAGTACTTC.

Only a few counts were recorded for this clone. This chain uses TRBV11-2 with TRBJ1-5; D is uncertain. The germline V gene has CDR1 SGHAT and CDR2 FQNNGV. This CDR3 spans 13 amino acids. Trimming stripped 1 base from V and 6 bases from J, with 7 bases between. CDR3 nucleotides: TGTGCCAGCAGCTTAGGTTTAGCTCAGCCCCAGCATTTT. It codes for CASSLGLAQPQHF.

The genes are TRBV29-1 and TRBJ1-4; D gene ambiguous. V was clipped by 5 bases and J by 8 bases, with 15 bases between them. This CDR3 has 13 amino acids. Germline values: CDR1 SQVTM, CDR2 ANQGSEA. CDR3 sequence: CSVYTGPAEKLFF. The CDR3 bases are TGCAGCGTTTATACTGGTCCCGCAGAAAAACTGTTTTTT.

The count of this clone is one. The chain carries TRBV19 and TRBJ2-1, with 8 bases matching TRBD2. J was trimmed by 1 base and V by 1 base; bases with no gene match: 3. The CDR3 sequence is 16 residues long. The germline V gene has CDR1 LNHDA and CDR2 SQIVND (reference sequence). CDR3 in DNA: TGTGCCAGTAGTATAGCCCTAGCGGGTTCCTACAATGAGCAGTTCTTC. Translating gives CASSIALAGSYNEQFF. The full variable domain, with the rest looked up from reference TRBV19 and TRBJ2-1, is DGGITQSPKYLFRKEGQNVTLSCEQNLNHDAMYWYRQDPGQGLRLIYYSQIVNDFQKGDIAEGYSVSREKKESFPLTVTSAQKNPTAFYLCASSIALAGSYNEQFFGPGTRLTVL.

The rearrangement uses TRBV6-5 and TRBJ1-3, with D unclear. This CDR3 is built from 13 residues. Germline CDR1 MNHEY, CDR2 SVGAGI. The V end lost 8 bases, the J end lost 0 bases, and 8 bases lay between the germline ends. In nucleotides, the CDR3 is TGTGCCAGCGGAGCGAGCTCTGGAAACACCATATATTTT. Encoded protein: CASGASSGNTIYF.

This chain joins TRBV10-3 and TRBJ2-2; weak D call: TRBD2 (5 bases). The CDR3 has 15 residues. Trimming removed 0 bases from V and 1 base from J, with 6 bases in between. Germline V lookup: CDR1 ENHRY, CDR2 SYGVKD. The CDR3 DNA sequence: TGTGCCATCAGTGAGTCCGAGGGGAACACCGGGGAGCTGTTTTTT. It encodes CAISESEGNTGELFF.

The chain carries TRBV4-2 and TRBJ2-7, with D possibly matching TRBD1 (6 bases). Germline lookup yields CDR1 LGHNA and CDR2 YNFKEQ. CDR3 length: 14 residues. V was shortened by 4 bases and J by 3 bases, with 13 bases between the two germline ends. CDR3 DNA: TGTGCCAGCAGCCCTCCGGGACAAATCTACGAGCAGTACTTC. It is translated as CASSPPGQIYEQYF.

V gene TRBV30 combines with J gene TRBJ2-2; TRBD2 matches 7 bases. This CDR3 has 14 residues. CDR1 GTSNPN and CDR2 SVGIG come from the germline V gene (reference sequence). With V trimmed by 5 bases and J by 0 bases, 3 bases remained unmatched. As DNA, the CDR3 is TGTGCCTGGGTTGGGAGGGCGAACACCGGGGAGCTGTTTTTT. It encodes CAWVGRANTGELFF.

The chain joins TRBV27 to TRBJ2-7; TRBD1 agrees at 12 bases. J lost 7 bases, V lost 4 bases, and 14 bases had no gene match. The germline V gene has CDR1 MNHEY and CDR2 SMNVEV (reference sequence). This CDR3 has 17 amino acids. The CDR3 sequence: CASSSGLRDRGRGEQYF. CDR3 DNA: TGTGCCAGCAGTTCCGGCCTCCGGGACAGGGGGCGTGGGGAGCAGTACTTC.

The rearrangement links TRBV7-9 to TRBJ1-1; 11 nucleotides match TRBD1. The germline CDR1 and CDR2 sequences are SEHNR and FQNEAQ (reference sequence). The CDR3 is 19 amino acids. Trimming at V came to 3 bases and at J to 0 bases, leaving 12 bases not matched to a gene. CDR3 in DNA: TGTGCCAGCAGCTTCTCCCGGACAGGGGGCAGGTTCCTGAACACTGAAGCTTTCTTT. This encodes CASSFSRTGGRFLNTEAFF.